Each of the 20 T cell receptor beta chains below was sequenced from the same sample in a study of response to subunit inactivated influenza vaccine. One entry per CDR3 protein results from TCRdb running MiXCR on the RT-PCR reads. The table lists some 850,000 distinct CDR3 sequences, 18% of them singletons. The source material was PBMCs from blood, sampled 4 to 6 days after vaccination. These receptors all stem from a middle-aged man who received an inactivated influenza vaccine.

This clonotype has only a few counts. The DNA of the CDR3 is TGCAGCGTTGAGGGACAAAGGATGGGCACTGAAGCTTTCTTT. Translation gives CSVEGQRMGTEAFF. The chain combines TRBV29-1 with TRBJ1-1; D perhaps matches TRBD1 (6 bases). CDR3 length: 14 residues. The V end was cut by 3 bases, the J end by 4 bases, with 15 bases between. Per germline, CDR1 SQVTM and CDR2 ANQGSEA. Full variable domain (outside the CDR3, taken from reference TRBV29-1 and TRBJ1-1): SAVISQKPSRDICQRGTSLTIQCQVDSQVTMMFWYRQQPGQSLTLIATANQGSEATYESGFVIDKFPISRPNLTFSTLTVSNMSPEDSSIYLCSVEGQRMGTEAFFGQGTRLTVV.

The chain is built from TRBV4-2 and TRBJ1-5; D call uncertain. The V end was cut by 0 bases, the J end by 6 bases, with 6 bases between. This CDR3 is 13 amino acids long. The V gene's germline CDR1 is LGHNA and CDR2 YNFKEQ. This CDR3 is CASSQDQSQPQHF. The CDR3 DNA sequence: TGTGCCAGCAGCCAAGATCAGAGTCAGCCCCAGCATTTT.

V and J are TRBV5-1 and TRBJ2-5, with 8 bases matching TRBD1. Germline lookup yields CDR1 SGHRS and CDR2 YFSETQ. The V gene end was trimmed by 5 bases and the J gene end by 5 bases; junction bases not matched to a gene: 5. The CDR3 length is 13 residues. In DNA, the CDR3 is TGCGCCAGCAGGTTACAGGGGGATGAGACCCAGTACTTC. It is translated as CASRLQGDETQYF.

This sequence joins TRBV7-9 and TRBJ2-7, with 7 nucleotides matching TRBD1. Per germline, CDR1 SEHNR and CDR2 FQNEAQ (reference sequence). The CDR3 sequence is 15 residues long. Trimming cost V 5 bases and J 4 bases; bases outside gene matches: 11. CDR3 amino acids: CASSPSGTEVYEQYF. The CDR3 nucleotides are TGTGCCAGCAGCCCGTCCGGGACAGAGGTATACGAGCAGTACTTC.

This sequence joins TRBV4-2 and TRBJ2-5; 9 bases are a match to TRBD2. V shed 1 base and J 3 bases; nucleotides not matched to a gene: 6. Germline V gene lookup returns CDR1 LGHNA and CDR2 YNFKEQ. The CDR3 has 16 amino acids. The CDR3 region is CASSQVAGGTKETQYF. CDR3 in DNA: TGTGCCAGCAGCCAAGTGGCGGGGGGGACGAAAGAGACCCAGTACTTC.

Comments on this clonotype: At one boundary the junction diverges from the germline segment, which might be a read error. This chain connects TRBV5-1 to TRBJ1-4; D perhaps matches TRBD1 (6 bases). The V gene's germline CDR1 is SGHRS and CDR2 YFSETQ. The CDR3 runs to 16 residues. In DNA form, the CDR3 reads TGCGCCAACAGCCTACAGGGAATGGGAACTAATGAAAAACTGTTTTTT. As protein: CANSLQGMGTNEKLFF. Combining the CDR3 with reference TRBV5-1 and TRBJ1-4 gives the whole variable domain KAGVTQTPRYLIKTRGQQVTLSCSPISGHRSVSWYQQTPGQGLQFLFEYFSETQRNKGNFPGRFSGRQFSNSRSEMNVSTLELGDSALYLCANSLQGMGTNEKLFFGSGTQLSVL.

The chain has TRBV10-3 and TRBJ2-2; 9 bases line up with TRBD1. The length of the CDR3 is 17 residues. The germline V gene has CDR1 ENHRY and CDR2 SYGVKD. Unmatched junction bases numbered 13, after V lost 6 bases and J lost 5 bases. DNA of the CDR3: TGTGCCATCAGACCATCCACAGGACAGGGGCGGACCGGGGAGCTGTTTTTT. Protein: CAIRPSTGQGRTGELFF.

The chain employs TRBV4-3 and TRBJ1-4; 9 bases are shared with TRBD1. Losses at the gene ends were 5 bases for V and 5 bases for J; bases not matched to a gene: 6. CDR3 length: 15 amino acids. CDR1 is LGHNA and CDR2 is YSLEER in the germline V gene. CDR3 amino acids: CASSNPGQGNEKLFF. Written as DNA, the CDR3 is TGCGCCAGCAGCAACCCGGGACAGGGAAATGAAAAACTGTTTTTT.

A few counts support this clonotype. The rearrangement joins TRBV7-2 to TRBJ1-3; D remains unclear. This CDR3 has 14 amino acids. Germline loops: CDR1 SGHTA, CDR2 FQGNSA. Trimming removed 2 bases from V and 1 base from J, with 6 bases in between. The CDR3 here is CASSLSLSGNTIYF. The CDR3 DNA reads TGTGCCAGCAGCTTATCGCTTTCTGGAAACACCATATATTTT.

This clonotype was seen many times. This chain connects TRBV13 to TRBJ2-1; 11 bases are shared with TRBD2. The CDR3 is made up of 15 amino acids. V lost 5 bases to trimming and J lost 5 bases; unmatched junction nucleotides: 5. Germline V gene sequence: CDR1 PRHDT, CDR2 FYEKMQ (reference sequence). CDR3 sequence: CASSQPGLADNEQFF. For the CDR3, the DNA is TGTGCCAGCAGCCAGCCGGGACTAGCGGACAATGAGCAGTTCTTC. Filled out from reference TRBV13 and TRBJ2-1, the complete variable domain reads AAGVIQSPRHLIKEKRETATLKCYPIPRHDTVYWYQQGPGQDPQFLISFYEKMQSDKGSIPDRFSAQQFSDYHSELNMSSLELGDSALYFCASSQPGLADNEQFFGPGTRLTVL.

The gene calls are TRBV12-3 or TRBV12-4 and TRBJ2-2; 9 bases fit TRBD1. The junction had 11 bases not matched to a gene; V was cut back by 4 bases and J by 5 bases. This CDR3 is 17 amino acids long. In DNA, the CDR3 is TGTGCCAGCAGTTCAGTTTCCGGGACAGGGAGGACCGGGGAGCTGTTTTTT. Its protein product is CASSSVSGTGRTGELFF.

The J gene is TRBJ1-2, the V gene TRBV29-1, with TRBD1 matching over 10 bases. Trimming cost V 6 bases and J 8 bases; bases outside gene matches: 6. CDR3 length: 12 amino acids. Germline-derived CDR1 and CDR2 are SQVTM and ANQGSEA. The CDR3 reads CSVLDRGQGYTF. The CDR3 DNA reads TGCAGCGTCCTCGACAGGGGGCAAGGCTACACCTTC.

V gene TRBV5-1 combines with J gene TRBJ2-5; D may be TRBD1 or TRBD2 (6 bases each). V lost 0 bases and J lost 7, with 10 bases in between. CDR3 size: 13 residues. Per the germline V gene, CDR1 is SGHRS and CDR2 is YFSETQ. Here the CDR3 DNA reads TGCGCCAGCAGCTTGGACGGGGGCGGGACCCAGTACTTC. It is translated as CASSLDGGGTQYF.

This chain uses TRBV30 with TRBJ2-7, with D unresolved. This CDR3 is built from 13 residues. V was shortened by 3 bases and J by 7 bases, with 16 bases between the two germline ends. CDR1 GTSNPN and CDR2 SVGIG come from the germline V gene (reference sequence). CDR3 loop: CAWRQEDLGEQYF. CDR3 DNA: TGTGCCTGGAGGCAAGAGGATCTAGGGGAGCAGTACTTC. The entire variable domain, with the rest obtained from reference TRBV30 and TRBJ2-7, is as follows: SQTIHQWPATLVQPVGSPLSLECTVEGTSNPNLYWYRQAAGRGLQLLFYSVGIGQISSEVPQNLSASRPQDRQFILSSKKLLLSDSGFYLCAWRQEDLGEQYFGPGTRLTVT.

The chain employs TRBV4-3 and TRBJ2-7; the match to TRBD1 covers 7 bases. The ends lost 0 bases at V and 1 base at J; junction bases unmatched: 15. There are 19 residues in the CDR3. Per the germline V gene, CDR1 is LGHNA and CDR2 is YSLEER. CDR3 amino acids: CASSQDRFDRARGSYEQYF. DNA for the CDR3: TGCGCCAGCAGCCAAGATCGTTTCGACAGGGCAAGGGGATCCTACGAGCAGTACTTC.

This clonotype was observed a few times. The CDR3 protein is CSARAPSVGYEQYF. The CDR3 DNA reads as TGCAGTGCTAGAGCGCCCTCGGTGGGGTACGAGCAGTACTTC. The V call is TRBV20-1, the J call TRBJ2-7, with D hard to call. Per the germline V gene, CDR1 is DFQATT and CDR2 is SNEGSKA (reference sequence). CDR3 size: 14 residues. V lost 1 base, J lost 4 bases, and 14 bases lay in between.

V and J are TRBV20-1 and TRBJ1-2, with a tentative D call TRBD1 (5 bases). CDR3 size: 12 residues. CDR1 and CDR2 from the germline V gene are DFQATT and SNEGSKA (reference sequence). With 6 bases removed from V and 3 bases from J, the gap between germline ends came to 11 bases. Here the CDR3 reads CSALGGDYGYTF. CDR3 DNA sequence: TGCAGTGCCCTCGGAGGGGACTATGGCTACACCTTC.

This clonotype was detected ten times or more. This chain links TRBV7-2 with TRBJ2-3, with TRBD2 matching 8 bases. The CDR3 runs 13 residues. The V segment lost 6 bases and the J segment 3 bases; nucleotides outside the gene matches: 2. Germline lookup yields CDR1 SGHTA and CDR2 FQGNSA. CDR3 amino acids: CASRAGVTDTQYF. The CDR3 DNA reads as TGTGCCAGCAGAGCGGGAGTAACAGATACGCAGTATTTT.

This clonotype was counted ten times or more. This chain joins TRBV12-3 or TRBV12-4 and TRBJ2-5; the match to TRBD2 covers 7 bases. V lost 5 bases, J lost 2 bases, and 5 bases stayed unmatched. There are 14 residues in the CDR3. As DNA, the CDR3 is TGTGCCAGCAGTCTCCACGGGGGGCAAGAGACCCAGTACTTC. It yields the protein CASSLHGGQETQYF.

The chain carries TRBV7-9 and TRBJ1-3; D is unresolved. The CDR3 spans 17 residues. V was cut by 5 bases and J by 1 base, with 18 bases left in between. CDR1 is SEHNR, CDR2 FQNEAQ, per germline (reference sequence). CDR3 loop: CASSRAYQMTSGNTIYF. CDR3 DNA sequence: TGTGCCAGCAGCAGAGCTTATCAGATGACATCTGGAAACACCATATATTTT.